The TCR beta chain described here comes from a study of T cell responses to AZD1222 COVID-19 vaccine. Produced via immunoSEQ multiplex PCR; TCRdb's table is partial and in-frame only. The repertoire holds some 130,000 clones, 75% to 95% seen once, with 6% to 7.5% in the top ten. Broader study findings: Increases in Spike-specific TCR breadth and depth were seen after two AZD1222 doses. The study identified only six AZD1222 recipients as seropositive at baseline. Females made up more of the donors, who were largely white British, and clonal diversity may have come out too low. Reports say nearly half of spike-specific TCRs go after unmutated variant regions.

This clone appeared a single time. Its target is not known. V was clipped by 8 bases and J by 0 bases, with 5 bases between them. The CDR3 runs 12 residues. Germline V gene lookup returns CDR1 KGHSH and CDR2 LQKENI. V is TRBV18 and J is TRBJ1-5; unclear D gene. Specimen: peripheral blood, collected on day 0 of AZD1222 vaccination. The TCR originated in an adult in good health. This CDR3 is CASRDSNQPQHF. CDR3 bases: TGTGCCAGCAGGGATAGCAATCAGCCCCAGCATTTT.